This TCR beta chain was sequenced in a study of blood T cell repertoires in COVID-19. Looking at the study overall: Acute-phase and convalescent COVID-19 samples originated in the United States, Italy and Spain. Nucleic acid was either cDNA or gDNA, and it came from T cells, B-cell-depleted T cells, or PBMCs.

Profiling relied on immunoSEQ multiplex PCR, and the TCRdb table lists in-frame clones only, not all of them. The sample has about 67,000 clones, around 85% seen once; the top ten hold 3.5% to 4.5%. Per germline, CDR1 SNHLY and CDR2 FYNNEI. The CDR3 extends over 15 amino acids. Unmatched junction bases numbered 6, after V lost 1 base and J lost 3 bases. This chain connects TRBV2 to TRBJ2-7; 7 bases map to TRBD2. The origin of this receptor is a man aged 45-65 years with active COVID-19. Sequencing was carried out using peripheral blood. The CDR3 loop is CASSEDGGGIYEQYF. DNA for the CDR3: TGTGCCAGCAGTGAAGATGGGGGGGGGATCTACGAGCAGTACTTC.